This TCR beta chain came from a study of cytomegalovirus exposure and HLA in healthy donors (dated by TCRdb to about 2017). Background on the whole study: An earlier analysis of about 560 of the donors reported 276 Gb of sequence data and 95 million to 120 million unique TCR beta sequences obtained from about 179 million T cells. Approximately 310 gigabases of sequencing data and some 85 million unique TCR sequences were included in an early release covering 550 to 800 HLA-typed donors. Of the 350 to 450 genotyped donors, 65% to 90% fell in the genetic ancestry cluster associated with self-reported Caucasian donors. The study was designed to test whether signatures of past pathogen exposure could be identified by cataloging public T cell receptors. The study used immunosequencing to profile the T cell repertoires of 666 subjects and linked those repertoires to cytomegalovirus serostatus. In addition to the first cohort of 666 subjects, a separate validation cohort of approximately 130 different subjects was used. To predict cytomegalovirus infection status, the study combined high-throughput TCR immunosequencing, statistical association of individual TCRs with disease status, and machine learning. To study patterns of TCR occurrence, a later analysis re-analyzed previously published TCR beta repertoires from 666 donors and added high-resolution HLA genotyping. Rather than using new phenotypic data, the later analysis identified candidate immune exposures from TCR beta sequences and from how often those sequences occurred across donors. In an earlier analysis of about 590 of the donors, high-throughput TCR beta sequencing was used to judge whether each TCR beta V gene segment behaved as functional or pseudogenic. Donor age, sex, ethnicity and CMV serostatus were collected together with the repertoire data. A later genetic analysis used genome-wide SNP genotypes for about 65% of the 666 donors, treating that subset as a discovery cohort. All discovery cohort repertoires had been generated using a single sequencing platform. HLA typing included class I and class II loci at four-digit resolution. The number of typed donors differed by locus: 629-630 for A, B, C, DRB1 and DQB1; some 500 for DQA1; some 590 for DPA1; and roughly 450 for DPB1. A handful of DR-DQ haplotypes were handled as single units for association and clustering because linkage in the cohort was strong. Across under 500 genotyped donors of the cohort, an average of approximately 220,000 unique TCR beta nucleotide sequences per donor were sequenced, and roughly 20% of those sequences were non-productive.

The cohort comprised around 700 healthy bone marrow donors. Cohort members were all nominally healthy when sampled, although unrecorded immune exposures were likely present. The donor tested CMV seropositive and was one of the 289 seropositive cohort members. Every donor gave a peripheral blood sample, and the peripheral blood mononuclear cells from that sample were used for TCR beta sequencing. Genomic DNA extraction from the blood cell samples was performed with the Qiagen DNeasy Blood Extraction Kit. The library was made by the immunoSEQ multiplex PCR assay. For the multiplex PCR, a mixture combining 60 forward primers for TCR Vbeta segments and 13 reverse primers for TCR Jbeta segments was used. Amplification of the CDR3 region of rearranged TCR beta genes was performed with a multiplex PCR assay on genomic DNA. On the Illumina HiSeq System, the amplified TCR beta libraries were sequenced as 87-base-pair reads. Concerning the study's data processing: A later analysis tallied 70 million to 100 million unique TCR beta chains across the 700 or so repertoires, and around 12 million of those chains were shared by two or more donors. Raw reads were error-corrected and collapsed into unique sequences by a nearest-neighbor algorithm in which closely related sequences were merged to remove PCR and sequencing errors. Alignment of CDR3 sequences to IMGT reference sequences was used to assign V, D and J gene segments. For a sequence to be retained, at least a six-nucleotide match to both a V gene segment and a J gene segment was required. Rearrangements were classified as productive when the CDR3 lacked stop codons and remained in frame with V and J, and all other rearrangements were classified as non-productive. CDR3 was defined according to IMGT convention as the region running from the second conserved V-encoded cysteine to the conserved J-encoded phenylalanine. The earlier analysis of about 590 of the donors excluded sequences that lacked an unambiguous match to a single V gene segment. In an earlier analysis of 450 to 700 of the donors, V segments were called functional above 56.7% productive rearrangements and were called segregating when the between-donor standard deviation exceeded 5%. A statistical classification framework was built to diagnose cytomegalovirus status from the catalog of TCR beta chain sequences. A later analysis assigned V and J genes by comparing TCR nucleotide sequences with IMGT/GENE-DB human TR gene sequences. In a later analysis, CDR3 sequences and most-parsimonious VDJ recombination scenarios were assigned using the TCRdist pipeline. A later analysis defined each TCR beta chain by its CDR3 amino acid sequence plus V-gene family, and excluded reads lacking a unique V-gene family. In a later analysis, 450 to 600 highly shared, low-generation-probability nucleotide sequences were removed to address suspected cross-contamination and a sequencing artifact. A later analysis calculated a clonal expansion index for each public chain from normalized within-repertoire ranks of inferred template counts. Generation probabilities in a later analysis came from a VDJ recombination model fitted to out-of-frame rearrangements, and those results were checked against IGoR. Hypergeometric tests were used in a later analysis to score TCR-TCR, TCR-HLA and TCR-CMV co-occurrence, with a repertoire-size bias correction applied to the TCR pairs. To estimate false discovery rates, a later analysis permuted the HLA or CMV assignments 20 times. In a later analysis, co-occurring TCRs were grouped using DBSCAN, with TCRdist sequence similarity added in when clustering inside HLA-allele-positive subsets. Repertoires with fewer than 30,000 or more than 120,000 public chains were left out of co-occurrence clustering, as were four to six repertoires with anomalous nucleotide sharing. The immuneACCESS repertoire file appears here via TCRdb, limited to in-frame rearrangements. These files lack a portion of the clones; in checked studies, under half of the deficit traces to unresolved V genes, and the cause of the others is not known. The V and J calls and clone size were taken over from that table, and D and trimming were inferred from the DNA. This sample comprises over 150,000 clones, 82% of them detected only once. The biggest ten clones account for approximately 11% of the sample.

The junction carries 12 bases between V and J, which are trimmed by 0 bases and 1 base respectively. The CDR3, cysteine through phenylalanine, is 16 amino acids long. The kept DNA is CDR3 alone, 48 bases in frame from the first base. From a lookup of the germline V gene, CDR1 and CDR2 are MNHEY and SVGAGI. On this clone: It has no known antigen specificity. No per-base quality is available; no much larger clone lies one base away.

Beyond this particular receptor, the publication reports: In a later analysis, 16,951 TCR beta sequences were associated with specific HLA alleles at a false discovery rate of 0.05. An association between a missense DCLRE1C variant and V-gene and J-gene trimming of TCR beta chains was found in a later genetic analysis and replicated in an independent cohort. Because counts were too low, approximately 15 rarely observed V segments, including chromosome 9 orphons, were excluded from the earlier analysis of some 590 of the donors. According to a later analysis, parvovirus B19, influenza, CMV and Epstein-Barr virus appeared linked to several top co-occurrence clusters. Linkage disequilibrium might explain the correlated functional status among segregating V segments, but an unknown experimental factor could not be ruled out. According to a later analysis, TCR association rates differed among HLA loci, with DRB1 alleles showing the most associated TCRs and HLA-C alleles showing the fewest. A later genetic analysis reported fewer N-insertions in productive TCRs among donors in an Asian-associated ancestry cluster than the roughly 700-donor mean. Because the 87-base-pair reads could not distinguish some IMGT-functional V segments, including TRBV6-2 and TRBV6-3, those segments were excluded. According to a later analysis, most CMV-associated TCR beta chains appeared to be HLA-restricted, and the HLA associations seemed to be driven largely by CMV exposure. In vitro tests confirmed that a few of the cytomegalovirus-associated TCR beta chains recognize cytomegalovirus antigens. In an earlier analysis of 587 of the donors, most TCR beta V segments appeared in productive rearrangements about 87% or about 30% of the time, broadly matching IMGT annotations. Most TCR sequences were observed very rarely across donors, whereas some public TCRs were present in many individuals. When HLA alleles, especially DR and DQ, strongly co-occurred, attributing TCR associations to individual alleles was difficult. The presence/absence analyses assumed that sequencing depth was roughly uniform across donors, and that assumption may not be true. Because some donors lacked HLA typing at each locus, the association tests relied only on the typed subset. A further reported finding was that TCR beta sequences accurately predicted the HLA-A and HLA-B alleles for most subjects in the first cohort. In a later analysis, HLA-associated TCR beta chains were found to be more clonally expanded and to have lower generation probabilities than equally common non-associated chains. The cohort was sequenced for TCR beta chains only, and without alpha or paired-chain data the features that could be detected were limited. The classifier was reported to diagnose cytomegalovirus status with high specificity and sensitivity in both the original and validation cohorts. A group of highly shared sequence variants was considered likely to be a technical artifact of the sequencing pipeline. The study gave a list of about 150 TCR beta chains associated with cytomegalovirus. The only immune exposure information available for the cohort was CMV serostatus. According to the authors, the approach could potentially be generalized to other disease states and immunological phenotypes.

The chain joins TRBV6-5 to TRBJ1-1; D gene: possibly TRBD1, on 5 matching bases. The receptor was derived from a man in his forties or fifties in good health and CMV-seropositive. Input material: PBMCs. The encoded CDR3 is CASSYSRQIPNTEAFF. The DNA reads TGTGCCAGCAGTTACTCGCGACAGATACCGAACACTGAAGCTTTCTTT.